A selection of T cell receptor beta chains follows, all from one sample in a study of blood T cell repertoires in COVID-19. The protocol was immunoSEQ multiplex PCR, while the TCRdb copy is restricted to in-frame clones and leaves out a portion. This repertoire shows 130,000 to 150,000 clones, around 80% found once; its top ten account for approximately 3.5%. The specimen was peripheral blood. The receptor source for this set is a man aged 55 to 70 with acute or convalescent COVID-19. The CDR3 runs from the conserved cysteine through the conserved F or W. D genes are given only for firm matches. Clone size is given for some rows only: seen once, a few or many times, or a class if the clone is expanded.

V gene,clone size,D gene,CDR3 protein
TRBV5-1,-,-,CASSLGGGETEAFF
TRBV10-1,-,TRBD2,CASSSGSSDTQYF
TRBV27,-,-,CASSSGSQETQYF
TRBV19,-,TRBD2,CASRRASGSADTQYF
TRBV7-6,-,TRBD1,CASSLGRDRGPQETQYF
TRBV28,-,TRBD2,CASMSSGSSSYNEQFF
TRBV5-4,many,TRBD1,CASSTGQGAFTNYGYTF
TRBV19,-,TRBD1,CASRNRQGMGVYGYTF
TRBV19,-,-,CASSINGQGGGYTF
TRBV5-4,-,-,CASSLPGSYGYTF
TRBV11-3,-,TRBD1,CASSFGQGSSDTQYF
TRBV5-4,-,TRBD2,CASSLPSGSRNEQFF
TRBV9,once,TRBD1,CASSVAPGQGKTQYF
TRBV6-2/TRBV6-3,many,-,CASSLRGTGTGGYTF
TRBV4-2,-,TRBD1,CASSQEWAGGGLNTEAFF
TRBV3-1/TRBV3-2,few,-,CASSQEQGRNQPQHF
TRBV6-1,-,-,CAINRAPSYEQYF
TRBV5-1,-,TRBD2,CASSHALAGIRYEQYF